Below are 18 T cell receptor beta chains sequenced from a single sample in a study of blood T cell repertoires in COVID-19. Generated by immunoSEQ multiplex PCR, the TCRdb table keeps only in-frame clones and is missing some. Of 220,000 or so clones listed, around nine tenths are singletons. The specimen sequenced was PBMCs or T cells enriched from blood (not recorded which). The receptor source for this set is a woman aged 45 to 65 with acute COVID-19.

The chain has TRBV27 and TRBJ2-1, with 9 bases aligning to TRBD2. The CDR3 loop spans 15 amino acids. CDR1 and CDR2 (germline): MNHEY, SMNVEV (reference sequence). The V gene end was trimmed by 6 bases and the J gene end by 2 bases; junction bases not matched to a gene: 5. The DNA of the CDR3 is TGTGCCAGCAGCTTTATAGCGGGAGCCTACAATGAGCAGTTCTTC. It is translated as CASSFIAGAYNEQFF.

The CDR3 protein is CASSFSGLAAYEQYF. CDR3 nucleotides: TGTGCCAGCAGCTTTTCAGGACTAGCAGCCTACGAGCAGTACTTC. This sequence joins TRBV7-8 and TRBJ2-7, with 8 nucleotides matching TRBD2. V trimming: 3 bases; J trimming: 2 bases; junction bases outside the gene matches: 6. Germline V gene data show CDR1 as SGHVS and CDR2 as FQNEAQ. The length of the CDR3 is 15 residues. Full variable domain (outside the CDR3, taken from reference TRBV7-8 and TRBJ2-7): GAGVSQSPRYKVAKRGQDVALRCDPISGHVSLFWYQQALGQGPEFLTYFQNEAQLDKSGLPSDRFFAERPEGSVSTLKIQRTQQEDSAVYLCASSFSGLAAYEQYFGPGTRLTVT.

This clone was observed a single time. The CDR3 here is CASSVAGDGVDTQYF. The CDR3 DNA is TGTGCCAGTAGTGTAGCGGGAGATGGTGTTGATACGCAGTATTTT. This rearrangement joins TRBV19 to TRBJ2-3; TRBD2 matches 9 bases. There are 15 residues in the CDR3. CDR1 is LNHDA and CDR2 is SQIVND in the germline V gene (reference sequence). J gave up 6 bases and V 5 bases, and 9 bases lay outside the gene matches. The variable domain in full, with the rest retrieved from reference TRBV19 and TRBJ2-3, is DGGITQSPKYLFRKEGQNVTLSCEQNLNHDAMYWYRQDPGQGLRLIYYSQIVNDFQKGDIAEGYSVSREKKESFPLTVTSAQKNPTAFYLCASSVAGDGVDTQYFGPGTRLTVL.

The rearrangement joins TRBV6-2 or TRBV6-3 to TRBJ2-1, with D hard to call. V was pared by 5 bases and J by 6 bases, with 17 bases between. This CDR3 spans 15 amino acids. Per germline, CDR1 MNHEY and CDR2 SVGEGT. The DNA of the CDR3 is TGTGCCAGCAGTAACGCCGGGTCCATGCGCAATGAGCAGTTCTTC. Its protein is CASSNAGSMRNEQFF.

The chain couples TRBV6-5 to TRBJ2-7, with 13 bases matching TRBD2. The V gene end was trimmed by 5 bases and the J gene end by 3 bases; junction bases not matched to a gene: 4. The germline V gene encodes CDR1 MNHEY and CDR2 SVGAGI. This CDR3 is built from 15 residues. The CDR3 protein is CASSRGLAGNYEQYF. DNA for the CDR3: TGTGCCAGCAGTCGGGGACTAGCGGGGAACTACGAGCAGTACTTC.

The chain carries TRBV9 and TRBJ2-7; 10 bases line up with TRBD1. The junction had 5 bases not matched to a gene; V was cut back by 2 bases and J by 3 bases. The CDR3 consists of 15 residues. Germline CDR1 reads SGDLS; CDR2 reads YYNGEE. The DNA for the CDR3 is TGTGCCAGCAGCGTGCAAGACAGGGGGCACTACGAGCAGTACTTC. Amino acids: CASSVQDRGHYEQYF. Full variable domain (outside the CDR3, taken from reference TRBV9 and TRBJ2-7): DSGVTQTPKHLITATGQRVTLRCSPRSGDLSVYWYQQSLDQGLQFLIQYYNGEERAKGNILERFSAQQFPDLHSELNLSSLELGDSALYFCASSVQDRGHYEQYFGPGTRLTVT.

The chain combines TRBV3-1 (or the pseudogene TRBV3-2) with TRBJ2-3, with TRBD1 identical over 7 bases. Germline CDR1 reads LGHDT; CDR2 reads YNNKEL (reference sequence). The junction had 2 bases not matched to a gene; V was cut back by 4 bases and J by 4 bases. The CDR3 totals 13 residues. The CDR3 protein is CASSLQGADTQYF. CDR3 nucleotides: TGTGCCAGCAGCCTTCAGGGGGCAGATACGCAGTATTTT.

This chain joins TRBV28 and TRBJ2-1; D is uncertain. The CDR3 has 16 amino acids. The V gene lost 6 bases and the J gene lost 0 bases, with 15 bases spanning the gap. Germline V gives CDR1 MDHEN, CDR2 SYDVKM. In nucleotides, the CDR3 is TGTGCCAGCAGCTACCCAACTCCAAGCTCCTACAATGAGCAGTTCTTC. Translation gives CASSYPTPSSYNEQFF. Together with reference TRBV28 and TRBJ2-1, the CDR3 gives the full variable domain: DVKVTQSSRYLVKRTGEKVFLECVQDMDHENMFWYRQDPGLGLRLIYFSYDVKMKEKGDIPEGYSVSREKKERFSLILESASTNQTSMYLCASSYPTPSSYNEQFFGPGTRLTVL.

The chain links TRBV4-1 to TRBJ2-7; 9 positions agree with TRBD1. This CDR3 has 14 amino acids. V was pared by 4 bases and J by 3 bases, with 4 bases of the junction left unmatched. Germline V gene sequence: CDR1 MGHRA, CDR2 YSYEKL. The CDR3 region has the DNA TGCGCCAGCAGCCTCCCGACAGGGGGCTACGAGCAGTACTTC. This encodes CASSLPTGGYEQYF.

Of note for this clone: The junction and the germline gene differ at one end; a read error may be behind it. J is TRBJ2-3 and V is TRBV28, with TRBD2 matching over 14 bases. The V gene's germline CDR1 is MDHEN and CDR2 SYDVKM. The CDR3 has 13 residues. The CDR3 DNA is TGTGCCAGCAGTATGAGACCGGGACTAGCGGGAGTTTTT. It yields the protein CASSMRPGLAGVF.

This chain joins TRBV12-3 or TRBV12-4 and TRBJ2-7; tentatively, D is TRBD1 (6 bases). The V and J ends lost 7 bases and 6 bases respectively, with 16 bases between them. The CDR3 is 13 residues long. CDR3 nucleotide sequence: TGTGCCAGCACCTCCTCGGACAGTCTCGAGCAGTACTTC. Translated: CASTSSDSLEQYF.

J is TRBJ1-2 and V is TRBV6-5; D possibly corresponds to TRBD1 (6 bases). Germline lookup yields CDR1 MNHEY and CDR2 SVGAGI. The CDR3 is made up of 11 amino acids. V shed 8 bases and J shed 8 bases, with 12 bases lying between them. The CDR3 bases are TGTGCCAGCGGGGGTGGGGGCGGCTACACCTTC. It encodes CASGGGGGYTF.

This rearrangement joins TRBV5-1 to TRBJ2-1, with TRBD2 identical over 7 bases. Per the germline V gene, CDR1 is SGHRS and CDR2 is YFSETQ. The V gene end was trimmed by 1 base and the J gene end by 2 bases; junction bases not matched to a gene: 3. The CDR3 is 15 residues long. The CDR3 DNA sequence: TGCGCCAGCAGCTTGCGGGACTACCCCTACAATGAGCAGTTCTTC. Its translation is CASSLRDYPYNEQFF.

The chain carries TRBV5-5 and TRBJ2-7, with a weak D call TRBD2 (6 bases). V was trimmed by 2 bases and J by 2 bases, leaving 14 bases between them. The CDR3 totals 15 residues. CDR1 and CDR2 from the germline V gene are SGHKS and YYEKEE (reference sequence). The CDR3 DNA reads as TGTGCCAGCAGCTTTCGGAGGGATCCGGCCTACGAGCAGTACTTC. Translated: CASSFRRDPAYEQYF.

The chain joins TRBV16 to TRBJ2-7; TRBD2 agrees at 13 bases. This CDR3 is 16 amino acids long. After removal of 4 bases from V and 5 bases from J, the junction contained 8 bases not matched to a gene. CDR1 is KGHSY and CDR2 is FQNENV in the germline V gene. In DNA, the CDR3 is TGTGCCAGCAGCCCCCCACGGACTAGCGGGAGCCACGAGCAGTACTTC. Its protein product is CASSPPRTSGSHEQYF.

The rearrangement uses TRBV28 and TRBJ2-3; D gene uncertain. The CDR3 totals 12 residues. In germline, CDR1 is MDHEN, CDR2 SYDVKM. Trimming removed 3 bases at V and 5 bases at J, with 6 bases between. CDR3 nucleotide sequence: TGTGCCAGCAGTTTGCCGGGAGATACGCAGTATTTT. Translating it yields CASSLPGDTQYF. The full variable domain, with the rest looked up from reference TRBV28 and TRBJ2-3, is DVKVTQSSRYLVKRTGEKVFLECVQDMDHENMFWYRQDPGLGLRLIYFSYDVKMKEKGDIPEGYSVSREKKERFSLILESASTNQTSMYLCASSLPGDTQYFGPGTRLTVL.

This chain joins TRBV28 and TRBJ2-7; D is perhaps TRBD1 (6 bases). Trimming stripped 3 bases from V and 3 bases from J, with 12 bases between. The CDR3 is 14 residues long. Germline V gene sequence: CDR1 MDHEN, CDR2 SYDVKM. The CDR3 DNA follows: TGTGCCAGCAGTTTTGCAGGGGCCGACTACGAGCAGTACTTC. This sequence encodes CASSFAGADYEQYF.

The CDR3 spells CASSYNSNQPQHF. The CDR3 DNA reads TGTGCCAGCAGTTATAATAGCAATCAGCCCCAGCATTTT. The rearrangement links TRBV6-2 or TRBV6-3 to TRBJ1-5; D unclear. Germline V CDR1 and CDR2: MNHEY, SVGEGT. The CDR3 has 13 amino acids. Trimming left V 3 bases short and J 0 bases short, with 3 bases between.